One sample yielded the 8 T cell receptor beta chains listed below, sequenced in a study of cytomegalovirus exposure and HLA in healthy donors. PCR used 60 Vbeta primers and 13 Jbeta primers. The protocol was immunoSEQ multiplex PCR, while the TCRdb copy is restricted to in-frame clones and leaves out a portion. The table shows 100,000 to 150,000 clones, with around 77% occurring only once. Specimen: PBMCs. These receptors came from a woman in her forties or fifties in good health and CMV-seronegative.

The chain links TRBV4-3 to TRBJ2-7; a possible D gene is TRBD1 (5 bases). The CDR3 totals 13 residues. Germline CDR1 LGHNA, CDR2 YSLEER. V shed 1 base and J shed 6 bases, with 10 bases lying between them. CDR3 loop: CASSQGWGLEQYF. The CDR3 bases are TGCGCCAGCAGCCAAGGCTGGGGCCTCGAGCAGTACTTC.

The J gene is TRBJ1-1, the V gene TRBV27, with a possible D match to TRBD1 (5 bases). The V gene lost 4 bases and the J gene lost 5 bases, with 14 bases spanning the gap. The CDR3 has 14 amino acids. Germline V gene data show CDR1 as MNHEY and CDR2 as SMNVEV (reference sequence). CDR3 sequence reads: CASSYAGGDTEAFF. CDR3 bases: TGTGCCAGCAGTTATGCCGGGGGGGATACTGAAGCTTTCTTT.

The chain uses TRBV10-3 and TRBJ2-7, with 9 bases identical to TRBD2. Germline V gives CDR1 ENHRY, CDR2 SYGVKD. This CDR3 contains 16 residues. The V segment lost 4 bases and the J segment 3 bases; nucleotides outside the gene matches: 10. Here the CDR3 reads CAISGMVAGDLYEQYF. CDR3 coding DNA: TGTGCCATCAGTGGGATGGTAGCGGGAGACCTCTACGAGCAGTACTTC.

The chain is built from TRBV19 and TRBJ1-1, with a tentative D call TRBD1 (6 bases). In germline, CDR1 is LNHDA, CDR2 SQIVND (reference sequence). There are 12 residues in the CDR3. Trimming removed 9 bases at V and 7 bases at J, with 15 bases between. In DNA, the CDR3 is TGTGCCAGCCAGGACAGTCGCCTTGAAGCTTTCTTT. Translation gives CASQDSRLEAFF.

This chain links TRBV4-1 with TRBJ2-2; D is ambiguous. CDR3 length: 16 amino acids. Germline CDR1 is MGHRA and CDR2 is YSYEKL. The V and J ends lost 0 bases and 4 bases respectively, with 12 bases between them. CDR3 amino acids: CASSQDISSLTGELFF. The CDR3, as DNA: TGCGCCAGCAGCCAAGATATTTCTAGTCTCACCGGGGAGCTGTTTTTT.

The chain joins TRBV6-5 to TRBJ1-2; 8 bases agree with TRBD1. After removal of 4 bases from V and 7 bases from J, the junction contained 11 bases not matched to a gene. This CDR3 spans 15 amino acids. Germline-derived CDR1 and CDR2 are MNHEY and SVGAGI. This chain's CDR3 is CASSFGQGPSSGYTF. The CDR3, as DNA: TGTGCCAGCAGTTTCGGACAGGGACCCTCTTCTGGCTACACCTTC.

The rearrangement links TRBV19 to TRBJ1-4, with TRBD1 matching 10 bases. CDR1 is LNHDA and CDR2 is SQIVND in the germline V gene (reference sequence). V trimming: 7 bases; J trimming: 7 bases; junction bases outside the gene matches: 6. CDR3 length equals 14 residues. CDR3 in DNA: TGTGCCAGTATTAGGACAGGGGGAGGTGAAAAACTGTTTTTT. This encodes CASIRTGGGEKLFF.

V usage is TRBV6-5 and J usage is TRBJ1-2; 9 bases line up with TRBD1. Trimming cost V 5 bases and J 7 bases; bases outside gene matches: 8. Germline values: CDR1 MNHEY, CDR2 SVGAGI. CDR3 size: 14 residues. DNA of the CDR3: TGTGCCAGCAGTGACTACAGGGGGCAGCTTGGCTACACCTTC. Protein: CASSDYRGQLGYTF.